This TCR beta chain was sequenced during a study of blood T cell repertoires in COVID-19. Germline V gives CDR1 SGHVS, CDR2 FNYEAQ. With V trimmed by 3 bases and J by 7 bases, 6 bases remained unmatched. The length of the CDR3 is 15 residues. Here immunoSEQ multiplex PCR was the method, and the copy in TCRdb shows in-frame clones only, minus some. The repertoire holds about 230,000 clones, with roughly 88% as singletons. The rearrangement uses TRBV7-6 and TRBJ2-2; 9 nucleotides line up with TRBD1. The receptor's source is a man aged 40-49 years with acute or convalescent COVID-19. Sequenced sample: peripheral blood. CDR3 in amino acids: CASSFRTGVIGELFF. The CDR3 region has the DNA TGTGCCAGCAGCTTTAGGACAGGGGTTATCGGGGAGCTGTTTTTT.